This T cell receptor (beta chain) was identified in a study of T cell repertoires in cytomegalovirus infection. TCRdb itself ran the reads through MiXCR, one entry per CDR3 protein. The table lists fewer than 550,000 distinct CDR3 sequences, roughly 31% of them singletons. The length of the CDR3 is 14 residues. The V gene end was trimmed by 4 bases and the J gene end by 5 bases; junction bases not matched to a gene: 5. Germline V gene data show CDR1 as SQVTM and CDR2 as ANQGSEA. Material for sequencing was PBMCs. The sequence came from a human donor in good health (CMV status not recorded). Some clones in this sample may be carry-over from other donors' samples. The J gene is TRBJ2-2, the V gene TRBV29-1; TRBD2 matches 9 bases. DNA of the CDR3: TGCAGCGTTGTACTAGCGGGTTCGACCGGGGAGCTGTTTTTT. This codes for CSVVLAGSTGELFF.